The rows below give T cell receptor beta chains drawn from one sample of a study of cytomegalovirus exposure and HLA in healthy donors. Sequenced by immunoSEQ multiplex PCR; TCRdb stores in-frame clones only, minus some. Of about 120,000 clones detected, around 79% appear once; the ten largest clones hold 1.3%. The specimen was PBMCs. The receptor set was obtained from a woman in her twenties or thirties in good health and CMV-seronegative. CDR3s include the opening cysteine and the closing phenylalanine or tryptophan. D genes are given only for firm matches. Where a row states a size, it is once, few, many or the class of an expanded clone; other rows omit it.

V	J	size	D	CDR3	DNA
TRBV30	TRBJ1-2	.	.	CASDWNYGYTF	TGTGCCTCGGACTGGAACTATGGCTACACCTTC
TRBV28	TRBJ1-5	.	TRBD1	CATVGQGNQPQHF	TGTGCCACCGTGGGACAGGGAAATCAGCCCCAGCATTTT
TRBV28	TRBJ2-5	.	TRBD2	CASRGPGTSKETQYF	TGTGCCAGCAGGGGCCCCGGGACTAGCAAAGAGACCCAGTACTTC
TRBV4-1	TRBJ2-2	once	TRBD2	CASSAIAGGRDTGELFF	TGCGCCAGCAGCGCCATCGCGGGGGGGAGGGACACCGGGGAGCTGTTTTTT
TRBV5-6	TRBJ1-1	.	TRBD1	CASSLDVPETGGLNTEAFF	TGTGCCAGCAGCTTGGACGTACCTGAGACAGGGGGTCTGAACACTGAAGCTTTCTTT
TRBV5-1	TRBJ2-1	.	TRBD1	CASSPGQGSYNEQFF	TGCGCCAGCAGCCCGGGACAGGGGTCCTACAATGAGCAGTTCTTC
TRBV15	TRBJ1-2	.	.	CATSRDRQDYGYTF	TGTGCCACCAGCAGAGATCGGCAGGATTATGGCTACACCTTC
TRBV4-2	TRBJ2-7	few	.	CASSQVTDLSYEQYF	TGTGCCAGCAGCCAAGTCACAGACCTCTCCTACGAGCAGTACTTC
TRBV30	TRBJ1-5	few	.	CAWSQGFPNQPQHF	TGTGCCTGGAGTCAGGGTTTTCCCAATCAGCCCCAGCATTTT
TRBV5-4	TRBJ2-2	once	.	CASSLARGGTGELFF	TGTGCCAGCAGCCTTGCGCGGGGAGGAACCGGGGAGCTGTTTTTT
TRBV10-3	TRBJ2-3	.	TRBD2	CAINTIAGATDTQYF	TGTGCCATCAACACGATAGCGGGGGCCACAGATACGCAGTATTTT
TRBV6-1	TRBJ2-7	few	.	CASSAGTPHDLYEQYF	TGTGCCAGCAGTGCCGGGACACCACACGATCTCTACGAGCAGTACTTC
TRBV19	TRBJ1-1	.	.	CASSISGGYTEAFF	TGTGCCAGTAGTATTAGTGGCGGATACACTGAAGCTTTCTTT
TRBV2	TRBJ1-4	.	TRBD1	CASSIGQASNEKLFF	TGTGCCAGCAGCATCGGACAGGCCTCTAATGAAAAACTGTTTTTT
TRBV10-2	TRBJ2-7	.	.	CASKGGYEQYF	TGCGCCAGCAAAGGAGGCTACGAGCAGTACTTC
TRBV4-3	TRBJ1-1	.	.	CASRGLNTEAFF	TGCGCCAGCAGGGGGCTTAACACTGAAGCTTTCTTT
TRBV29-1	TRBJ2-3	few	TRBD2	CSVTGIAGASPDTQYF	TGCAGCGTGACCGGGATAGCGGGAGCTTCCCCAGATACGCAGTATTTT
TRBV19	TRBJ1-2	.	.	CASRSGRTNYGYTF	TGTGCCAGTAGGTCTGGCAGGACTAACTATGGCTACACCTTC
TRBV9	TRBJ1-3	.	.	CASSVSPGSGNTIYF	TGTGCCAGCAGCGTATCGCCAGGCTCTGGAAACACCATATATTTT
TRBV6-1	TRBJ2-5	.	TRBD2	CASSEAASGGLETQYF	TGTGCCAGCAGTGAAGCAGCTAGCGGGGGCTTGGAGACCCAGTACTTC
TRBV7-8	TRBJ2-1	.	.	CASSFLPLTGTYNEQFF	TGTGCCAGCAGCTTTCTACCTTTAACAGGGACCTACAATGAGCAGTTCTTC
TRBV29-1	TRBJ2-5	.	.	CSVDVGAETQYF	TGCAGCGTTGATGTGGGCGCGGAGACCCAGTACTTC
TRBV28	TRBJ1-2	.	.	CASSPTGTSGHGYTF	TGTGCCAGCAGTCCCACCGGGACATCGGGCCATGGCTACACCTTC
TRBV4-1	TRBJ2-1	.	.	CASSQVPGLSYNEQFF	TGCGCCAGCAGCCAAGTGCCGGGACTCTCCTACAATGAGCAGTTCTTC
TRBV19	TRBJ1-1	.	TRBD1	CASRLGQQNTEAFF	TGTGCCAGTAGACTGGGACAGCAGAACACTGAAGCTTTCTTT
TRBV11-2	TRBJ2-5	few	TRBD1	CASSTDREETQYF	TGTGCCAGCAGCACCGACAGGGAAGAGACCCAGTACTTC
TRBV18	TRBJ1-2	few	.	CASSPGRAMGYTF	TGTGCCAGCTCACCGGGCAGAGCTATGGGCTACACCTTC
TRBV4-3	TRBJ2-3	.	TRBD2	CASSQEGLATDTQYF	TGCGCCAGCAGCCAAGAAGGACTAGCAACGGATACGCAGTATTTT
TRBV30	TRBJ1-5	.	TRBD1	CAWSHRDSFGNQPQHF	TGTGCCTGGAGTCACCGGGACAGTTTTGGCAATCAGCCCCAGCATTTT
TRBV7-2	TRBJ2-1	.	TRBD2	CASNRRLAGDNNEQFF	TGTGCCAGCAACCGAAGACTAGCGGGAGATAACAATGAGCAGTTCTTC
TRBV7-9	TRBJ1-5	.	.	CASSLGVSGQPQHF	TGTGCCAGCAGCTTAGGAGTATCCGGTCAGCCCCAGCATTTT
TRBV18	TRBJ1-5	.	TRBD1	CASSPRQGRSQPQHF	TGTGCCAGCTCACCCAGACAGGGTCGGAGTCAGCCCCAGCATTTT
TRBV6-5	TRBJ2-4	.	.	CASSYSEIIAKNIQYF	TGTGCCAGCAGTTACTCGGAGATTATAGCCAAAAACATTCAGTACTTC
TRBV10-1	TRBJ1-4	.	TRBD1	CASSNSRDSLNEKLFF	TGCGCCAGCAGCAATTCGAGGGACAGCCTTAATGAAAAACTGTTTTTT
TRBV7-2	TRBJ2-7	.	.	CASSPASGAPYEQYF	TGTGCCAGCAGCCCCGCATCAGGGGCCCCCTACGAGCAGTACTTC
TRBV4-2	TRBJ1-5	.	.	CASSKSGTSNNQPQHF	TGTGCCAGCAGCAAGTCCGGGACAAGTAACAATCAGCCCCAGCATTTT
TRBV9	TRBJ2-7	.	.	CASSVAGGHTYEQYF	TGTGCCAGCAGCGTAGCGGGGGGCCATACCTACGAGCAGTACTTC
TRBV7-6	TRBJ2-7	.	.	CASSLEGSSYEQYF	TGTGCCAGCAGCTTAGAGGGGTCTTCCTACGAGCAGTACTTC
TRBV27	TRBJ1-1	.	.	CASGSLNTEAFF	TGTGCCAGCGGTTCGTTGAACACTGAAGCTTTCTTT
TRBV6-1	TRBJ2-4	.	.	CASILGANWPIQYF	TGTGCCAGCATTCTTGGGGCCAACTGGCCCATTCAGTACTTC
TRBV6-5	TRBJ1-1	few	.	CASSLDRTENTEAFF	TGTGCCAGCAGTTTGGACCGGACAGAGAACACTGAAGCTTTCTTT
TRBV4-1	TRBJ1-4	few	.	CASSHPLRGSGRKLFF	TGCGCCAGCAGCCATCCTTTACGGGGTAGTGGGCGAAAACTGTTTTTT
TRBV14	TRBJ1-1	few	.	CASSQDLRSTEAFF	TGTGCCAGCAGCCAAGATCTGAGGAGCACTGAAGCTTTCTTT
TRBV11-2	TRBJ1-1	.	TRBD1	CASRMTGGEVTEAFF	TGTGCCAGCAGAATGACAGGGGGCGAGGTTACTGAAGCTTTCTTT
TRBV7-3	TRBJ1-1	.	.	CASSLQGNTEAFF	TGTGCCAGCAGCTTACAGGGGAACACTGAAGCTTTCTTT
TRBV4-2	TRBJ1-2	.	.	CASSQDEGANYGYTF	TGTGCCAGCAGCCAAGATGAGGGAGCTAACTATGGCTACACCTTC
TRBV9	TRBJ2-6	.	TRBD2	CASSKGGWGLAGSGANVLTF	TGTGCCAGCAGCAAAGGGGGGTGGGGACTAGCGGGGTCTGGGGCCAACGTCCTGACTTTC
TRBV19	TRBJ1-2	.	.	CASSASANYGYTF	TGTGCCAGTAGTGCAAGCGCTAACTATGGCTACACCTTC
TRBV6-1	TRBJ1-1	few	.	CASSEQVMNTEAFF	TGTGCCAGCAGCGAGCAGGTCATGAACACTGAAGCTTTCTTT
TRBV5-1	TRBJ2-4	.	.	CASSLDAAGNIQYF	TGCGCCAGCAGCTTGGATGCGGCGGGGAACATTCAGTACTTC
TRBV7-2	TRBJ2-2	.	.	CASSLTGNTGELFF	TGTGCCAGCAGCCTGACAGGGAACACCGGGGAGCTGTTTTTT